Following are 10 T cell receptor beta chains from one sample sequenced in a study of T cell responses to AZD1222 COVID-19 vaccine. Here immunoSEQ multiplex PCR was the method, and the copy in TCRdb shows in-frame clones only, minus some. The sample gives under 150,000 clones, about 92% of which show up once; 2.5% to 3.5% is in the top ten. Here the sequenced sample was peripheral blood, taken on day 0 of AZD1222 vaccination. All receptors derive from an adult in good health.

The rearrangement links TRBV28 to TRBJ1-3; no firm D call. The CDR3 totals 15 residues. The germline V gene has CDR1 MDHEN and CDR2 SYDVKM. The V end was cut by 8 bases, the J end by 2 bases, with 16 bases between. The CDR3 region has the DNA TGTGCCAGCCACACAATGGTAGTTCCTGGAAACACCATATATTTT. Translating gives CASHTMVVPGNTIYF.

This chain joins TRBV19 and TRBJ2-7; D may be TRBD1 (5 bases). CDR3 length equals 13 residues. From germline, CDR1 is LNHDA and CDR2 SQIVND (reference sequence). Between the trimmed V and J ends, which lost 3 bases and 6 bases, there was a span of 12 bases. The CDR3 sequence is CASSIYPRVEQYF. Here the CDR3 DNA reads TGTGCCAGTAGTATTTATCCCAGGGTCGAGCAGTACTTC.

This chain connects TRBV9 to TRBJ2-7, with 8 bases that match TRBD1. The CDR3 has 15 amino acids. Germline CDR1 SGDLS, CDR2 YYNGEE. V was pared by 4 bases and J by 2 bases, with 8 bases of the junction left unmatched. The CDR3 DNA reads as TGTGCCAGCAGCCTTGGACAGGGAGCCCCCTACGAGCAGTACTTC. It encodes CASSLGQGAPYEQYF.

This rearrangement joins TRBV6-1 to TRBJ2-7; tentatively, D is TRBD1 or TRBD2 (5 bases each). Deletions cut 3 bases from V and 0 bases from J, with 12 bases between. Per the germline V gene, CDR1 is MNHNS and CDR2 is SASEGT. The CDR3 spans 15 residues. Written as DNA, the CDR3 is TGTGCCAGCAGTGAGGGTCGGGACGGCTCCTACGAGCAGTACTTC. Translation: CASSEGRDGSYEQYF.

The V gene is TRBV18, the J gene TRBJ1-5, with D unresolved. The CDR3 covers 13 residues. From germline, CDR1 is KGHSH and CDR2 LQKENI. Trimming took off 5 bases at V and 1 base at J, with 6 bases between the two ends. The chain's CDR3 is CASSSDSNQPQHF. DNA for the CDR3: TGTGCCAGCTCATCGGACAGCAATCAGCCCCAGCATTTT.

The chain employs TRBV18 and TRBJ2-3; 8 bases map to TRBD1. CDR1 is KGHSH, CDR2 LQKENI, per germline. J was trimmed by 1 base and V by 0 bases; bases with no gene match: 15. The length of the CDR3 is 20 residues. The CDR3 bases are TGTGCCAGCTCACCACCGAAATTCTTAGGACAGGGATTGGGCACAGATACGCAGTATTTT. Translated, it gives CASSPPKFLGQGLGTDTQYF. Full variable domain (remainder filled in from reference TRBV18 and TRBJ2-3): NAGVMQNPRHLVRRRGQEARLRCSPMKGHSHVYWYRQLPEEGLKFMVYLQKENIIDESGMPKERFSAEFPKEGPSILRIQQVVRGDSAAYFCASSPPKFLGQGLGTDTQYFGPGTRLTVL.

This clone appeared once. The rearrangement uses TRBV18 and TRBJ2-5; D may correspond to TRBD1 or TRBD2 (5 bases each). Germline values: CDR1 KGHSH, CDR2 LQKENI. This CDR3 is 14 amino acids long. V lost 6 bases to trimming and J lost 2 bases, with 13 bases between them. The CDR3 sequence: CASSNQGDQETQYF. CDR3 coding DNA: TGTGCCAGCTCGAACCAGGGAGATCAAGAGACCCAGTACTTC.

V and J are TRBV5-1 and TRBJ2-7; 7 bases map to TRBD1. This CDR3 region has 13 residues. Looked up from germline, CDR1 is SGHRS and CDR2 is YFSETQ. The ends lost 7 bases at V and 5 bases at J; junction bases unmatched: 9. In DNA form, the CDR3 reads TGCGCCAGCCAAAAGACAGGGAACCACGAGCAGTACTTC. Translating it yields CASQKTGNHEQYF.

The chain joins TRBV5-4 to TRBJ1-6; D is undetermined. The CDR3 runs 14 residues. The germline gives CDR1 SGHNT, CDR2 YYREEE (reference sequence). V was shortened by 2 bases and J by 7 bases, with 10 bases between the two germline ends. The CDR3 reads CASSFWTGNSPLHF. CDR3 DNA: TGTGCCAGCAGCTTCTGGACTGGAAATTCACCCCTCCACTTT.

The gene calls are TRBV23-1 and TRBJ2-7; the match to TRBD1 covers 9 bases. TRBV23-1 is an open reading frame, and its role is uncertain. The junction had 10 bases not matched to a gene; V was cut back by 2 bases and J by 2 bases. The CDR3 sequence is 17 residues long. This CDR3 is CASSQAAGGQGPYEQYF. The DNA for the CDR3 is TGCGCCAGCAGTCAAGCTGCCGGGGGACAGGGACCCTACGAGCAGTACTTC.